This TCR beta chain is from a study of T cell responses to AZD1222 COVID-19 vaccine. Trimming shortened V by 2 bases and J by 2 bases, and 19 bases separated the two germline ends. CDR3 length equals 17 residues. Profiled with immunoSEQ multiplex PCR; TCRdb holds only in-frame clones, not every one. The sample records some 99,000 clones, around nine tenths being singletons. The input for sequencing was peripheral blood, taken on day 0 of AZD1222 vaccination. This rearrangement joins TRBV5-3 to TRBJ1-1; a weak D match, TRBD1 (5 bases). TRBV5-3 is designated an ORF whose function remains uncertain. This clonotype was obtained from an adult in good health. Written as DNA, the CDR3 is TGTGCCAGAAGCTTAACAGGAGCTTTCGTGGTAAACACTGAAGCTTTCTTT. Encoded protein: CARSLTGAFVVNTEAFF.